This record covers a single T cell receptor beta chain. The target antigen is unknown. This sample was taken from a study of cytomegalovirus exposure and HLA in healthy donors. The CDR3 contains 18 residues. The V segment lost 6 bases and the J segment 0 bases; nucleotides outside the gene matches: 10. Per the germline V gene, CDR1 is SNHLY and CDR2 is FYNNEI. Study-wide points: The authors enumerated around 150 TCR beta chains as linked to cytomegalovirus. V- and J-gene trimming in TCR beta was tied to a missense DCLRE1C variant by an analysis performed later.

Amplification used 60 Vbeta primers and 13 Jbeta primers. TCRdb's copy holds only in-frame clones and misses some; the assay was immunoSEQ multiplex PCR. This sample yields around 99,000 clones, of which approximately 76% are seen a single time; under 10% belongs to the top ten. Sample: PBMCs. This clonotype was obtained from a man aged 35 to 55 in good health and CMV-seronegative. The rearrangement uses TRBV2 and TRBJ2-4; 11 positions match TRBD1. The CDR3 nucleotides read TGTGCCAGCAGAGCCCGGGACAGGGGGACGGTAGCCAAAAACATTCAGTACTTC. It codes for CASRARDRGTVAKNIQYF.